What follows describes a single TCR beta chain. What it recognizes is unknown. The data belong to a study of cytomegalovirus exposure and HLA in healthy donors. General study results and limits: Fewer N-insertions (relative to the approximately 700-donor mean) were reportedly seen in an Asian-associated ancestry cluster in a later analysis.

Trimming took 5 bases from V and 2 from J, leaving 6 bases between them. Germline V gene lookup returns CDR1 SGHAT and CDR2 FQNNGV. There are 12 residues in the CDR3. The PCR employed 60 Vbeta primers together with 13 Jbeta primers. Assay used: immunoSEQ multiplex PCR; TCRdb lists only in-frame clones, some missing. The sample comprises some 110,000 clones, 73% of which are singletons, and around 5% rests with the top ten. Sequencing input: PBMCs. This receptor was obtained from a man aged 55 to 70 in good health and CMV-seropositive. V usage is TRBV11-2 and J usage is TRBJ1-2; D gene ambiguous. The CDR3 is CASSELNYGYTF. The CDR3 region has the DNA TGTGCCAGCAGCGAACTAAACTATGGCTACACCTTC.